Listed below are T cell receptor beta chains from one sample, sequenced in a study of blood T cell repertoires in COVID-19. Generated by immunoSEQ multiplex PCR, the TCRdb table keeps only in-frame clones and is missing some. This table holds about 15,000 clones, 80% to 85% found once. Sequencing was done on a sample of peripheral blood. The receptors come from a human donor in a cohort sampled during active COVID-19. Both conserved end residues are part of each CDR3. The D gene is left open where the match is weak. Size is stated for part of the rows, as once, few or many counts, or as a class when the clone is expanded.

DNA: TGTGCCAGCAGCTTTAGCAAACAGGGTACTAATGAAAAACTGTTTTTT
CDR3: CASSFSKQGTNEKLFF
J: TRBJ1-4
V: TRBV7-9
D: .
size: .

DNA: TGCGCCAGCAGTCAGACTAGCGGGAGGAACAATGAGCAGTTCTTC
CDR3: CASSQTSGRNNEQFF
J: TRBJ2-1
V: TRBV4-3
D: TRBD2
size: .

DNA: TGTGCCAGCAGCTTCCAGGGGGCAGCTAATGAAAAACTGTTTTTT
CDR3: CASSFQGAANEKLFF
J: TRBJ1-4
V: TRBV7-2
D: TRBD1
size: .

DNA: TGTGCCAGCAGTTTATCTATGACACCTCCCGGGCCCCAGCATTTT
CDR3: CASSLSMTPPGPQHF
J: TRBJ1-5
V: TRBV27
D: .
size: once

DNA: TGTGCCAGCAGCCAAGTTCGGACAGGGGCAGACTATGGCTACACCTTC
CDR3: CASSQVRTGADYGYTF
J: TRBJ1-2
V: TRBV3-1/TRBV3-2
D: TRBD1
size: .

DNA: TGCGCCAGCAGCCAAGATATCAGGGGAAGGGTCGAGCAGTACTTC
CDR3: CASSQDIRGRVEQYF
J: TRBJ2-7
V: TRBV4-3
D: .
size: .

DNA: TGTGCCAGCAGTTCATCCGGGACTCCCAGCAATGAGCAGTTCTTC
CDR3: CASSSSGTPSNEQFF
J: TRBJ2-1
V: TRBV6-6
D: .
size: .

DNA: TGTGCCAGCTCCCCGAGGGGGAGCGGCAATCAGCCCCAGCATTTT
CDR3: CASSPRGSGNQPQHF
J: TRBJ1-5
V: TRBV9
D: .
size: .

DNA: TGTGCCAGCACGTACAGGGGATATGGCTACACCTTC
CDR3: CASTYRGYGYTF
J: TRBJ1-2
V: TRBV28
D: TRBD1
size: medium-sized

DNA: TGTGCCAGCAGCTTAAGAGGAGGAAGAGCCTACGAGCAGTACTTC
CDR3: CASSLRGGRAYEQYF
J: TRBJ2-7
V: TRBV7-2
D: .
size: few

DNA: TGTGCCAGCAGTTACCTTAGCGGGAGGGGCACAGATACGCAGTATTTT
CDR3: CASSYLSGRGTDTQYF
J: TRBJ2-3
V: TRBV3-1/TRBV3-2
D: TRBD2
size: once